This TCR beta chain was obtained from a study of blood T cell repertoires in COVID-19. Study-wide context: T cells, B-cell-depleted T cells, or PBMCs supplied cDNA or gDNA.

Assay used: immunoSEQ multiplex PCR; TCRdb lists only in-frame clones, some missing. In the table there are 95,000 to 110,000 clones, roughly 84% of which are singletons. Trimming pared 4 bases from V and 6 bases from J, leaving 10 bases between. The CDR3 is made up of 14 amino acids. In germline, CDR1 is SGHTA, CDR2 FQGTGA. Input material: peripheral blood. The receptor was derived from a human donor in a cohort sampled during active COVID-19. V is TRBV7-3 and J is TRBJ1-6; possibly TRBD1 for D (6 bases). The DNA for the CDR3 is TGTGCCAGCAGCTCCCAGGGGTTTAATTCACCCCTCCACTTT. Encoded protein: CASSSQGFNSPLHF.